This TCR beta chain derives from a study of T cells expressing NK-cell markers (TCRdb year 2020). About the study as a whole: TCR beta-chain repertoires were profiled in sorted CD3+CD56+NKG2C+, CD3+CD56+NKG2C- and CD3+CD56-NKG2C+ T-cell subsets from several donors. Of the eight sequenced donors, seven were found to be HCMV-seropositive and one was found to be HCMV-seronegative. The eight sequenced donors were randomly selected healthy volunteers, three men and five women. Sequencing of the libraries produced 2 x 150 bp reads on Illumina HiSeq 2000/2500, MiSeq or NextSeq. Study-wide conclusions, independent of this receptor: Those dominant clonotypes were again the most abundant among CD3+CD56-NKG2C+ cells in a few donors, at about 25-65%. Whether the expanded NKG2C-expressing T cell clones were specific for HCMV antigens remained unclear. In more than five donors, the dominant CD3+CD56+NKG2C+ clonotypes ranked among the top 10 CD8+ clonotypes, making up 1.0-7.0% of CD8+ T cells.

Data came from an Illumina HiSeq 2000. TCR beta cDNA libraries were made by 5'RACE template switching that added a universal primer site and unique molecular identifiers. Priming for cDNA synthesis came from the TCR beta constant segment, and two successive PCR amplification steps followed. Concerning the study's data processing: Reads were demultiplexed and grouped by UMI with MIGEC, and clonotypes were assembled and quantified with MiTCR. To remove erroneous sequences, TCR cDNA sequences were retained only when supported by two or more reads. The tcR package was used for downstream repertoire analysis, with clonotypes matched between fractions based on CDR3 nucleotide sequence plus V segment. VDJmatch was used to annotate antigen specificity against VDJdb, with one amino acid substitution allowed in CDR3. TCRdb reprocessed the reads, so every CDR3 protein sequence counts as one entry and DNA is not shown. These V and J calls originate from TCRdb's pipeline instead of the authors' own analysis. This specimen's table enumerates about 260,000 distinct CDR3 sequences. In total, the top ten clones hold around 4.3% of the sample.

For this clonotype: Its antigen is still unknown.

Sequences KGHSH (CDR1) and LQKENI (CDR2) are obtained from the germline V gene. Measured from the cysteine to the phenylalanine, the CDR3 is 15 residues long. No nucleotide data were recorded. HCMV serostatus was determined by detecting HCMV-specific IgG in serum with a commercial ELISA kit. Ficoll density gradient centrifugation was used to isolate peripheral blood mononuclear cells from blood. The sequence links TRBV18 to TRBJ1-3. Sequencing input: blood T cells: a sorted CD56 or NKG2C T cell subset, CD4+ or CD8+ T cells, or bulk PBMC T cells (not recorded which). This receptor was taken from a woman between 18 and 70 years old in good health. The CDR3 protein is CASSPLKLSGNTIYF.